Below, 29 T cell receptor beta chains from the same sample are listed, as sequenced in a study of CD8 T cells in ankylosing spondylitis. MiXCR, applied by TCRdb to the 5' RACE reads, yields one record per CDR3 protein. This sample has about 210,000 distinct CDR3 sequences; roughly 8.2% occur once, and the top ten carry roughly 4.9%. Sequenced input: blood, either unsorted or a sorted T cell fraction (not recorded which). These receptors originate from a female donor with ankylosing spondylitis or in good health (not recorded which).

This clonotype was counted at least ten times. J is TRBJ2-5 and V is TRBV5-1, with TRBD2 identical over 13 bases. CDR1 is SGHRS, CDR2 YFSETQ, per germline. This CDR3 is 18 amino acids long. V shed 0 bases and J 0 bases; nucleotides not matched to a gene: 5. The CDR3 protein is CASSLGGLAGANQETQYF. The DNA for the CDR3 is TGCGCCAGCAGCTTGGGCGGACTAGCGGGAGCGAACCAAGAGACCCAGTACTTC.

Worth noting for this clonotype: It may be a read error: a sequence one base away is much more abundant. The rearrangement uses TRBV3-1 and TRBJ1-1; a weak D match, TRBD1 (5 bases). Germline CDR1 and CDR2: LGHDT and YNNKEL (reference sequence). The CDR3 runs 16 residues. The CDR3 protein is CVSSQDLGEVNTEAFF. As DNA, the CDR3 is TGTGTCAGCAGCCAAGACTTGGGGGAAGTTAACACTGAAGCTTTCTTT.

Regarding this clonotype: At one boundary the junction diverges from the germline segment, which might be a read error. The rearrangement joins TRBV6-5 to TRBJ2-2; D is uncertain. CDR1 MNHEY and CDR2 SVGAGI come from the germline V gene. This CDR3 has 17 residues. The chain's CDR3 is CASIYRGASMDTGELFF. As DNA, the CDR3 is TGTGCCAGCATTTACCGCGGAGCCTCTATGGACACCGGGGAGCTGTTTTTT.

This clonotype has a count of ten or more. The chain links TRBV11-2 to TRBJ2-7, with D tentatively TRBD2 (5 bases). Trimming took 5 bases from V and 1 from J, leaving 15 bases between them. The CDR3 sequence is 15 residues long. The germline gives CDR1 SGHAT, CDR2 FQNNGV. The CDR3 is CASSRQRLLSYEQYF. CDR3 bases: TGTGCCAGCAGCCGTCAGCGGCTCCTATCCTACGAGCAGTACTTC.

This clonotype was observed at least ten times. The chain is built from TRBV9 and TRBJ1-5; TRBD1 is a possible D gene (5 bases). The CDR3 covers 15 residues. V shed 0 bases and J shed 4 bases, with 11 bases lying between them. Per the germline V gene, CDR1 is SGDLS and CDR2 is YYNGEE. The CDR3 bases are TGTGCCAGCAGCGTAGGAGGATGGGGGAATCAGCCCCAGCATTTT. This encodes CASSVGGWGNQPQHF.

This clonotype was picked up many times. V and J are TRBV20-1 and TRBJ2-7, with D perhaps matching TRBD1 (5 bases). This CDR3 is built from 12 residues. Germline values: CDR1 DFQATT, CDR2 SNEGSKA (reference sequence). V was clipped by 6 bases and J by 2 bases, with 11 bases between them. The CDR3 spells CSAGAGTYEQYF. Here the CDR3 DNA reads TGCAGTGCAGGGGCAGGGACCTACGAGCAGTACTTC.

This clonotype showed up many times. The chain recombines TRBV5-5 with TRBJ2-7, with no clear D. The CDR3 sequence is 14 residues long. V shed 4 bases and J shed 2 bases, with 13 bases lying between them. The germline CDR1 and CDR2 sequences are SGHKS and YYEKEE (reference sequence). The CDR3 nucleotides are TGTGCCAGCAGCCCAAGGGCAGCCCCCTACGAGCAGTACTTC. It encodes CASSPRAAPYEQYF. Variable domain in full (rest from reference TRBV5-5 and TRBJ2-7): DAGVTQSPTHLIKTRGQQVTLRCSPISGHKSVSWYQQVLGQGPQFIFQYYEKEERGRGNFPDRFSARQFPNYSSELNVNALLLGDSALYLCASSPRAAPYEQYFGPGTRLTVT.

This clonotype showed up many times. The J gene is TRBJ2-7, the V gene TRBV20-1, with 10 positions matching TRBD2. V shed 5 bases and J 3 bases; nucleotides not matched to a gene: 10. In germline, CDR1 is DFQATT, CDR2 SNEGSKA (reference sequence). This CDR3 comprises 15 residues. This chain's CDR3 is CSAFVPSGSIYEQYF. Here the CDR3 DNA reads TGCAGTGCTTTCGTCCCTAGCGGGAGCATCTACGAGCAGTACTTC.

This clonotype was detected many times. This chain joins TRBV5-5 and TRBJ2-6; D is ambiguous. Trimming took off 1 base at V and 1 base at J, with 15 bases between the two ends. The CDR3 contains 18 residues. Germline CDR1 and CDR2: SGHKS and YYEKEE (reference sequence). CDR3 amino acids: CASSLYKGVLSGANVLTF. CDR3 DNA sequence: TGTGCCAGCAGCTTGTATAAGGGTGTCCTATCTGGGGCCAACGTCCTGACTTTC.

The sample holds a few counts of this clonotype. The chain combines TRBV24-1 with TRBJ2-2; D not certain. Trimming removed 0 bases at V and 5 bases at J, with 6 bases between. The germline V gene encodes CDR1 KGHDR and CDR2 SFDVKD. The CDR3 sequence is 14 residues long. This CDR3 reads CATSDLGITGELFF. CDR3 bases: TGTGCCACCAGTGATTTGGGGATAACCGGGGAGCTGTTTTTT.

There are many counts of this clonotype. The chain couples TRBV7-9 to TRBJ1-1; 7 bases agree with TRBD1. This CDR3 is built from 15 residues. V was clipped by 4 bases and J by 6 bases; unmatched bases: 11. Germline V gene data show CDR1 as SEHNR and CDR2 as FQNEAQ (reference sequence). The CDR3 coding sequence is TGTGCCAGCAGCTCAGACAGGGCGGTCCACCCTGAAGCTTTCTTT. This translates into CASSSDRAVHPEAFF.

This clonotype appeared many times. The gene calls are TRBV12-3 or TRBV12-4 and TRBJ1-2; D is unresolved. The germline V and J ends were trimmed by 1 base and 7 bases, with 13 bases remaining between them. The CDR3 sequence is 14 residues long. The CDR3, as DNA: TGTGCCAGCAGTTTAGGCTCTGGCAGGAGTGGCTACACCTTC. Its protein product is CASSLGSGRSGYTF.

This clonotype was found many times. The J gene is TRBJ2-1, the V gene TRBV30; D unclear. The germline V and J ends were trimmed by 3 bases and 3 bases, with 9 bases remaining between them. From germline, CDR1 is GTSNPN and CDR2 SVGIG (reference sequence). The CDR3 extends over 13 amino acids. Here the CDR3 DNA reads TGTGCCTGGAGGAGACTCGTCTACAATGAGCAGTTCTTC. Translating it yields CAWRRLVYNEQFF.

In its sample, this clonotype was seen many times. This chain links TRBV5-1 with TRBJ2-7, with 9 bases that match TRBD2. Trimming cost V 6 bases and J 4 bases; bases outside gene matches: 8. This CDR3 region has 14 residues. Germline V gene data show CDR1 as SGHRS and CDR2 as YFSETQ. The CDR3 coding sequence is TGCGCCAGCACATTGACTAGCGGAGGATACGAGCAGTACTTC. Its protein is CASTLTSGGYEQYF.

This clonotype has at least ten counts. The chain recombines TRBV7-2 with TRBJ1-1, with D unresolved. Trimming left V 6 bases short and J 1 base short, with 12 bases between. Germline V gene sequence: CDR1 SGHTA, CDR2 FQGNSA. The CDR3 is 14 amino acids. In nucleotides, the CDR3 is TGTGCCAGCAGGTCGGTCCCTCAGAACACTGAAGCTTTCTTT. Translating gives CASRSVPQNTEAFF.

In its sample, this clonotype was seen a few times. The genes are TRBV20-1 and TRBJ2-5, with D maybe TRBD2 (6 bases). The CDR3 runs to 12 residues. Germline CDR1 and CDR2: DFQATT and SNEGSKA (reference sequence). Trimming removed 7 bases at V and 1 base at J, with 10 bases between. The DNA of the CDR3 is TGCAGTGTTAAGCGGGTCCAAGAGACCCAGTACTTC. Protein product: CSVKRVQETQYF.

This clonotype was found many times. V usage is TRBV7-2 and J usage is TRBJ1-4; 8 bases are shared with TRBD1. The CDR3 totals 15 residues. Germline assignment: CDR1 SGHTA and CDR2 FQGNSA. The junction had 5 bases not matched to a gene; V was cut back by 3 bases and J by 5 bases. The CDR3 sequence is CASSFYRGGNEKLFF. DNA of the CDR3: TGTGCCAGCAGCTTCTACAGGGGGGGGAATGAAAAACTGTTTTTT.

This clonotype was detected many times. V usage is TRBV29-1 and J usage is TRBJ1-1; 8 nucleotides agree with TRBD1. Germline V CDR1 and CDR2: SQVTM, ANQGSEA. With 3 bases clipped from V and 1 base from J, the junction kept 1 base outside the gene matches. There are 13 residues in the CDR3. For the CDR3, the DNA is TGCAGCGTTGAGACAGGGGAGAACACTGAAGCTTTCTTT. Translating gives CSVETGENTEAFF.

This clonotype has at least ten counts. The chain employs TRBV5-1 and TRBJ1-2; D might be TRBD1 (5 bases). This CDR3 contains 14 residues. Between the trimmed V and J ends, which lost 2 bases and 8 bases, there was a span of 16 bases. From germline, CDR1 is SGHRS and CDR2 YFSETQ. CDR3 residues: CASSFSGGAVGYTF. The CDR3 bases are TGCGCCAGCAGCTTTTCCGGAGGGGCCGTCGGCTACACCTTC.

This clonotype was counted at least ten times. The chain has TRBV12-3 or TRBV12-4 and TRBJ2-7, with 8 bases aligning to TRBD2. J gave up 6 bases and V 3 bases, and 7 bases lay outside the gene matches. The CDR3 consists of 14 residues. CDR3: CASSLPGGYVEQYF. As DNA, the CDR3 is TGTGCCAGCAGTTTGCCGGGAGGGTACGTCGAGCAGTACTTC.

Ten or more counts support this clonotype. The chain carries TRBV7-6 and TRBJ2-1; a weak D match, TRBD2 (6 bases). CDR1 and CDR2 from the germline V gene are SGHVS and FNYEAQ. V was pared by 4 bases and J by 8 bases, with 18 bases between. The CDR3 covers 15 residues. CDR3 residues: CASSSGTQLLHEQFF. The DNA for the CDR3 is TGTGCCAGCAGCTCCGGGACTCAGCTCCTACATGAGCAGTTCTTC.

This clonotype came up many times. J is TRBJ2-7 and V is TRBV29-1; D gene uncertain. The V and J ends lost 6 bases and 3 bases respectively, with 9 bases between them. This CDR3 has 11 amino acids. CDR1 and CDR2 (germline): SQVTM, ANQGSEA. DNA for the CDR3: TGCAGCGTCGCGGAAAGCTACGAGCAGTACTTC. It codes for CSVAESYEQYF.

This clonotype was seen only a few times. CDR3 sequence (DNA): TGCAGCGTGGGACCATTTGGGGGCACAGATACGCAGTATTTT. Protein product: CSVGPFGGTDTQYF. J is TRBJ2-3 and V is TRBV29-1, with D perhaps being TRBD1 or TRBD2 (5 bases each). Trimming left V 6 bases short and J 1 base short, with 14 bases between. The CDR3 runs to 14 residues. In germline, CDR1 is SQVTM, CDR2 ANQGSEA.

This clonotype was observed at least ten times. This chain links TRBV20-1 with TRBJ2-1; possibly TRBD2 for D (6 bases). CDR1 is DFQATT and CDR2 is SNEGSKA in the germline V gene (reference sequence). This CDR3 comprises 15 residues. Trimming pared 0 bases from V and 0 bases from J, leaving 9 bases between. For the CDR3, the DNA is TGCAGTGCTAGAGATGGAGGGAGCTCCTACAATGAGCAGTTCTTC. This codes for CSARDGGSSYNEQFF.

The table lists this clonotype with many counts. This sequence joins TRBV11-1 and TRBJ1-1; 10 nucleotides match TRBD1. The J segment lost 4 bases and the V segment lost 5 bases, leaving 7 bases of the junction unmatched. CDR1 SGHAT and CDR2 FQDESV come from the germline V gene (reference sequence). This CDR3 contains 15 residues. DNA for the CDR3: TGTGCCAGCAGCCGACAGGGGGCCATAAGCACTGAAGCTTTCTTT. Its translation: CASSRQGAISTEAFF.

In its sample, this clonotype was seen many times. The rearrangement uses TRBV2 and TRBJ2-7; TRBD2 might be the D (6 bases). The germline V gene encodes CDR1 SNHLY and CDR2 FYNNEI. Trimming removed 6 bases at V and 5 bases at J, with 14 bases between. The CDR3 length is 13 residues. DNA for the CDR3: TGTGCCAGCAGGGGAGGAGGGAAGGACGAGCAGTACTTC. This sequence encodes CASRGGGKDEQYF.

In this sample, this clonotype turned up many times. As DNA, the CDR3 is TGTGCCAGCAGCCCCGGGACTAGCGGGAACCAAGAGACCCAGTACTTC. It is translated as CASSPGTSGNQETQYF. This sequence joins TRBV4-2 and TRBJ2-5; 13 nucleotides align to TRBD2. Germline loops: CDR1 LGHNA, CDR2 YNFKEQ. This CDR3 spans 16 amino acids. With 4 bases clipped from V and 0 bases from J, the junction kept 2 bases outside the gene matches.

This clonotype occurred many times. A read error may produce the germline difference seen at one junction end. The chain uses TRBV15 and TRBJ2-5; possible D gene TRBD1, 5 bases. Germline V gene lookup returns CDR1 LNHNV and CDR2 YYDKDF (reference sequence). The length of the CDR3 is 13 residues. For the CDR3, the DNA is TGTGCCACCAGGAGAGAAAGGGGAGAGACCCAGTACTTC. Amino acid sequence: CATRRERGETQYF.

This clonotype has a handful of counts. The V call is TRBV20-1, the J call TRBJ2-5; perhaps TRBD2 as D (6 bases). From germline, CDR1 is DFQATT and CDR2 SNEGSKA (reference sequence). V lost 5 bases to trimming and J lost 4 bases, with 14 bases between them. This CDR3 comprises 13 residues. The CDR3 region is CSAWSGGTETQYF. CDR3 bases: TGCAGTGCTTGGAGTGGAGGGACAGAGACCCAGTACTTC.